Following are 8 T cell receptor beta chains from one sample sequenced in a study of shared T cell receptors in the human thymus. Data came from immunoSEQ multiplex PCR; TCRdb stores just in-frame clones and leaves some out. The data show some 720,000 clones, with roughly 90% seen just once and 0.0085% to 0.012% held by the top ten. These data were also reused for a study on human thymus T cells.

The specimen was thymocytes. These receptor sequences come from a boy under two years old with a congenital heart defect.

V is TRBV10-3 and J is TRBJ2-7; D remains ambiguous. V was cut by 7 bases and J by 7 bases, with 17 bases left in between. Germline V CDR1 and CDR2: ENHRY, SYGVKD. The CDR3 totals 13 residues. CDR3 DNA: TGTGCCATCACCCCGAGAGATTTCTCGGAGCAGTACTTC. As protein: CAITPRDFSEQYF.

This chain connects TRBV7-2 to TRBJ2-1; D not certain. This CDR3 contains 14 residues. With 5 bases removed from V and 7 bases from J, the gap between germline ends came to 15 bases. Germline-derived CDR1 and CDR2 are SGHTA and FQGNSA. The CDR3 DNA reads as TGTGCCAGCAGCCCTCGTTGGAGTGAGAATGAGCAGTTCTTC. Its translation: CASSPRWSENEQFF.

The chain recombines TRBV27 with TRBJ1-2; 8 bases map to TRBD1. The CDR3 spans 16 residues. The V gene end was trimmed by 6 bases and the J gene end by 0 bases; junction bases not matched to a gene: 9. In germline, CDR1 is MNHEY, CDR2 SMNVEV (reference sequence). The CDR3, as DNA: TGTGCCAGCAGCCCGCACCGGACAGGGACTAACTATGGCTACACCTTC. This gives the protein CASSPHRTGTNYGYTF.

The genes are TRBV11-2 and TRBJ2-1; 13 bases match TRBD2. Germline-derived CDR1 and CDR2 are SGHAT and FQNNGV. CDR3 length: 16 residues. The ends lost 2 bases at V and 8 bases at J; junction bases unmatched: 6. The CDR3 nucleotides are TGTGCCAGCAGCTTAACCCAGGGACTAGCGGGACATGAGCAGTTCTTC. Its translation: CASSLTQGLAGHEQFF.

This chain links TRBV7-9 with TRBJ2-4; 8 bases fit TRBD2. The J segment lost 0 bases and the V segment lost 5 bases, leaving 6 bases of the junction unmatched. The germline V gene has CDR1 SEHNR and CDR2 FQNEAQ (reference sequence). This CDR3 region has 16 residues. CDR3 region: CASSPYSGIAKNIQYF. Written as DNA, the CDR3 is TGTGCCAGCAGCCCTTATAGCGGGATAGCCAAAAACATTCAGTACTTC.

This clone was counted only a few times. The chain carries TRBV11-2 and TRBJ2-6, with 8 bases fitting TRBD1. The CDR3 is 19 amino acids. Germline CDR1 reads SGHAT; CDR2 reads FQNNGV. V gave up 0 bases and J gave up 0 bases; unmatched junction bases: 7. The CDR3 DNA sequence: TGTGCCAGCAGCTTAGACGACAGGGGTCAACCCTCTGGGGCCAACGTCCTGACTTTC. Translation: CASSLDDRGQPSGANVLTF.

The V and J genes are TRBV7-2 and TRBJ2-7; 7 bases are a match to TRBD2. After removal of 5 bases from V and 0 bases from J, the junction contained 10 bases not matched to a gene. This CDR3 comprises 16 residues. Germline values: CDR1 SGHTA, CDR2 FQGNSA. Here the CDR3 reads CASSAGSGASSYEQYF. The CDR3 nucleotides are TGTGCCAGCAGCGCTGGAAGCGGGGCCAGCTCCTACGAGCAGTACTTC.

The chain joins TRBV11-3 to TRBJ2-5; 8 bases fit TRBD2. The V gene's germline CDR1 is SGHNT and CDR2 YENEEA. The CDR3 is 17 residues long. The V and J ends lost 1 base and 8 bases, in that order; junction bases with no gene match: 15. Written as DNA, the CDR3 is TGTGCCAGCAGCTTAGTGGGGCCTAGCGGGCGGGAAGGAACCCAGTACTTC. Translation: CASSLVGPSGREGTQYF.